What follows is one TCR beta chain and its context. Its antigen remains unidentified. TCRdb keeps only in-frame clones here, not all; method: immunoSEQ multiplex PCR. The sample comprises around 28,000 clones, around four fifths of which are singletons, and about 1.3% rests with the top ten. This specimen belongs to a study of T cells in narcolepsy. As for the study in general: Enrolled donors included narcolepsy type 1 or type 2 patients and healthy controls. Overall study findings and caveats: Healthy controls reportedly lacked the autoreactive clonotypes serially found in patients' blood. Some memory CD4+ repertoires had no autoreactive clone sequences.

This CDR3 region has 14 residues. Germline V lookup: CDR1 LNHDA, CDR2 SQIVND (reference sequence). The V and J genes are TRBV19 and TRBJ2-5; TRBD1 matches at 9 bases. The J call is in doubt because the DNA end fits TRBJ2-7 better. The sequencing input was CD45RA- memory CD4+ T cells from PBMCs. The sequence was collected from a human donor with narcolepsy. The CDR3 region has the DNA TGTGCCAGTAGTATGTCGGGACAGGGACCCGAGCAGTACTTC. This sequence encodes CASSMSGQGPEQYF.